This T cell receptor beta chain was found in a study of cytotoxic CD8 clonotypes in ibrutinib-treated CLL. Study details: Patients: fewer than 12 relapsed/refractory, roughly 16 treatment-naive, approximately 18 IGHV unmutated. Outcomes included some 24 partial and 2 complete responses; after median roughly 69 months, roughly 14 stayed remitted and roughly twelve progressed. After treatment lasting a median 12 months, range 6 to 36, response samples were collected.

About this clone: The antigen is not known.

The data were produced by immunoSEQ multiplex PCR, yet TCRdb's version contains in-frame clones alone and is incomplete. Among some 100,000 clones listed, roughly 57% were seen once. Per germline, CDR1 GTSNPN and CDR2 SVGIG (reference sequence). The ends lost 0 bases at V and 1 base at J; junction bases unmatched: 5. The CDR3 loop spans 15 amino acids. Study-wide points: Patients had baseline clonality above age-matched healthy donors, and this clonality moved with circulating CD8+ T-cell counts.

The chain employs TRBV30 and TRBJ2-7; the match to TRBD1 covers 8 bases. The sequence was collected from a human donor with chronic lymphocytic leukemia. The sequences come from PBMCs, collected after 24 months of ibrutinib treatment. CDR3 sequence (DNA): TGTGCCTGGAGTGTACTTCGGACAGGGTCCTACGAGCAGTACTTC. The encoded protein is CAWSVLRTGSYEQYF.